The 16 T cell receptor beta chains below come from one sample, sequenced in a study of blood T cell repertoires in COVID-19. Sequenced by immunoSEQ multiplex PCR; TCRdb stores in-frame clones only, minus some. The sample shows 270,000 or so clones, approximately 84% of them seen only once. Sequenced material: PBMCs or T cells enriched from blood (not recorded which). The receptors here all came from a man aged 50-59 years who had recovered from COVID-19.

This clone was seen just once. CDR3 loop: CASRETGRGYEQYF. The CDR3 DNA reads TGTGCCAGCCGGGAGACAGGGCGGGGCTACGAGCAGTACTTC. The V call is TRBV6-5, the J call TRBJ2-7; D possibly corresponds to TRBD1 (7 bases). V was trimmed by 8 bases and J by 3 bases, leaving 17 bases between them. The CDR3 is 14 amino acids. Per the germline V gene, CDR1 is MNHEY and CDR2 is SVGAGI.

This clone was recorded a few times. This chain uses TRBV5-1 with TRBJ1-2; D uncertain. With 4 bases removed from V and 2 bases from J, the gap between germline ends came to 15 bases. Germline loops: CDR1 SGHRS, CDR2 YFSETQ. CDR3 length equals 15 residues. The CDR3 loop is CASSVNANSNYGYTF. In DNA form, the CDR3 reads TGCGCCAGCAGCGTGAACGCTAACTCAAACTATGGCTACACCTTC.

V and J are TRBV5-6 and TRBJ2-7, with D possibly matching TRBD1 (6 bases). Per germline, CDR1 SGHDT and CDR2 YYEEEE. The CDR3 length is 17 residues. Deletions cut 0 bases from V and 2 bases from J, with 18 bases between. The CDR3 sequence: CASSLAPSGTPTYEQYF. The CDR3 DNA is TGTGCCAGCAGCTTGGCCCCCTCCGGGACACCAACCTACGAGCAGTACTTC.

This chain uses TRBV11-2 with TRBJ1-4; 10 bases line up with TRBD1. V trimming: 3 bases; J trimming: 8 bases; junction bases outside the gene matches: 6. The CDR3 is 15 residues long. CDR1 SGHAT and CDR2 FQNNGV come from the germline V gene. The CDR3 bases are TGTGCCAGCAGCTTGAGACAGGGGGCAAGGGAAAAACTGTTTTTT. Translating it yields CASSLRQGAREKLFF.

V is TRBV28 and J is TRBJ1-5; 8 bases are shared with TRBD1. There are 15 residues in the CDR3. The J segment lost 6 bases and the V segment lost 5 bases, leaving 9 bases of the junction unmatched. CDR1 and CDR2 (germline): MDHEN, SYDVKM. The CDR3 spells CASSPHRQGTQPQHF. DNA of the CDR3: TGTGCCAGCAGTCCCCATCGACAGGGGACTCAGCCCCAGCATTTT. Full variable domain (missing parts from reference TRBV28 and TRBJ1-5): DVKVTQSSRYLVKRTGEKVFLECVQDMDHENMFWYRQDPGLGLRLIYFSYDVKMKEKGDIPEGYSVSREKKERFSLILESASTNQTSMYLCASSPHRQGTQPQHFGDGTRLSIL.

The chain couples TRBV28 to TRBJ2-7, with D hard to call. V was cut by 2 bases and J by 3 bases, with 11 bases left in between. Per germline, CDR1 MDHEN and CDR2 SYDVKM. The CDR3 length is 14 residues. CDR3 bases: TGTGCCAGCAGTTTACTCCACAGATACTACGAGCAGTACTTC. Its translation: CASSLLHRYYEQYF. Filled out from reference TRBV28 and TRBJ2-7, the complete variable domain reads DVKVTQSSRYLVKRTGEKVFLECVQDMDHENMFWYRQDPGLGLRLIYFSYDVKMKEKGDIPEGYSVSREKKERFSLILESASTNQTSMYLCASSLLHRYYEQYFGPGTRLTVT.

The chain uses TRBV15 and TRBJ2-2; a weak D match, TRBD2 (6 bases). The germline gives CDR1 LNHNV, CDR2 YYDKDF (reference sequence). Trimming left V 0 bases short and J 1 base short, with 9 bases between. The CDR3 length is 16 residues. CDR3 loop: CATSREEGRNTGELFF. CDR3 coding DNA: TGTGCCACCAGCAGAGAGGAGGGTCGGAACACCGGGGAGCTGTTTTTT. Full variable domain (remainder filled in from reference TRBV15 and TRBJ2-2): DAMVIQNPRYQVTQFGKPVTLSCSQTLNHNVMYWYQQKSSQAPKLLFHYYDKDFNNEADTPDNFQSRRPNTSFCFLDIRSPGLGDTAMYLCATSREEGRNTGELFFGEGSRLTVL.

CDR3 nucleotides: TGTGCCAGCAGCCAAGTGAGACTAGCGGACACCGGGGAGCTGTTTTTT. This translates into CASSQVRLADTGELFF. This sequence joins TRBV14 and TRBJ2-2, with TRBD2 matching over 9 bases. Germline CDR1 is SGHDN and CDR2 is FVKESK. The J segment lost 3 bases and the V segment lost 1 base, leaving 3 bases of the junction unmatched. The CDR3 sequence is 16 residues long.

J is TRBJ1-6 and V is TRBV9; D remains ambiguous. Trimming took 0 bases from V and 7 from J, leaving 8 bases between them. The CDR3 length is 14 residues. Germline lookup yields CDR1 SGDLS and CDR2 YYNGEE. CDR3 sequence: CASSVDAVNSPLHF. In DNA form, the CDR3 reads TGTGCCAGCAGCGTAGACGCAGTCAATTCACCCCTCCACTTT.

This clone was counted a single time. V and J are TRBV5-4 and TRBJ1-2, with D hard to call. Per germline, CDR1 SGHNT and CDR2 YYREEE (reference sequence). The CDR3 consists of 13 residues. Trimming removed 4 bases from V and 8 bases from J, with 15 bases in between. CDR3 residues: CASSQRQPIGYTF. Here the CDR3 DNA reads TGTGCCAGCAGCCAAAGACAACCCATAGGCTACACCTTC.

CDR3 protein: CASSVGPDPRSSYNEQFF. The DNA of the CDR3 is TGTGCCAGCAGCGTAGGGCCGGATCCCCGGAGCTCCTACAATGAGCAGTTCTTC. The chain is built from TRBV9 and TRBJ2-1; no definite D call. There are 18 residues in the CDR3. The V end lost 0 bases, the J end lost 0 bases, and 16 bases lay between the germline ends. Germline-derived CDR1 and CDR2 are SGDLS and YYNGEE.

This clone was detected only once. This chain joins TRBV3-1 (or the pseudogene TRBV3-2) and TRBJ1-1; no clear D. Looked up from germline, CDR1 is LGHDT and CDR2 is YNNKEL (reference sequence). The ends were cut back, 4 bases at V and 4 bases at J, with 16 bases in the middle. The CDR3 loop spans 15 amino acids. CDR3 bases: TGTGCCAGCAGCCCGACGGCGGCGAGGTCCACTGAAGCTTTCTTT. Protein: CASSPTAARSTEAFF.

The chain is built from TRBV27 and TRBJ1-5, with a tentative D call TRBD1 (5 bases). The germline V gene has CDR1 MNHEY and CDR2 SMNVEV (reference sequence). V was shortened by 0 bases and J by 5 bases, with 20 bases between the two germline ends. This CDR3 spans 18 amino acids. CDR3: CASSLSARSQGGHQPQHF. The CDR3, as DNA: TGTGCCAGCAGTTTATCGGCACGGAGCCAGGGTGGCCATCAGCCCCAGCATTTT.

This clone showed up many times. J is TRBJ2-1 and V is TRBV4-1; 8 bases are a match to TRBD2. The CDR3 contains 14 residues. From germline, CDR1 is MGHRA and CDR2 YSYEKL. V trimming: 8 bases; J trimming: 7 bases; junction bases outside the gene matches: 10. DNA of the CDR3: TGCGCCAGCTGTCGGGAGGGGAATTGGAATGAGCAGTTCTTC. Translating gives CASCREGNWNEQFF.

The chain links TRBV4-3 to TRBJ1-3; D unresolved. V was clipped by 1 base and J by 0 bases, with 10 bases between them. The CDR3 is 16 amino acids. Per germline, CDR1 LGHNA and CDR2 YSLEER. CDR3 DNA: TGCGCCAGCAGCCAAGGGAGTGGTGGCTCTGGAAACACCATATATTTT. As protein: CASSQGSGGSGNTIYF.

This clone was seen once. V is TRBV7-9 and J is TRBJ1-1, with 9 positions matching TRBD1. The J segment lost 5 bases and the V segment lost 5 bases, leaving 6 bases of the junction unmatched. Per the germline V gene, CDR1 is SEHNR and CDR2 is FQNEAQ (reference sequence). This CDR3 region has 14 residues. This CDR3 reads CASSHRGRRTEAFF. In nucleotides, the CDR3 is TGTGCCAGCAGCCACAGGGGGCGTAGGACTGAAGCTTTCTTT.